The 10 T cell receptor beta chains listed next were all sequenced from one sample in a study of neurological immune-mediated disorders (dated 2019 in TCRdb). The protocol used for the library was 5' RACE. This sample was sequenced with an Illumina HiSeq 2500. TCRdb passed the public sequencing reads through fastp at Q25 and MiXCR, retaining productive beta sequences. Rows with one shared CDR3 protein collapse into an entry with the most common genes and DNA. A total of some 83,000 distinct CDR3 sequences appear in this sample, around 2.6% of them only once. About 1.1% of the sample comes from the top ten. Sequences were obtained from PBMCs. These receptors were collected from a woman in her 30s with multiple sclerosis.

This clonotype was detected many times. The gene calls are TRBV5-1 and TRBJ2-7; 10 bases fit TRBD1. Trimming removed 4 bases from V and 0 bases from J; junction bases left unmatched: 1. Per the germline V gene, CDR1 is SGHRS and CDR2 is YFSETQ. This CDR3 has 14 amino acids. The CDR3 is CASSGQGGSYEQYF. The CDR3 nucleotides are TGCGCCAGCAGCGGACAGGGGGGCTCCTACGAGCAGTACTTC.

V and J are TRBV18 and TRBJ2-7; D gene uncertain. CDR3 length: 14 residues. The V and J ends lost 1 base and 3 bases respectively, with 10 bases between them. CDR1 KGHSH and CDR2 LQKENI come from the germline V gene. The CDR3 nucleotides are TGTGCCAGCTCACCACGGCAGGACGACTACGAGCAGTACTTC. Amino acids: CASSPRQDDYEQYF.

This clonotype was found many times. The rearrangement uses TRBV12-5 and TRBJ2-3, with 9 bases that match TRBD1. The CDR3 runs 15 residues. V was clipped by 5 bases and J by 2 bases; unmatched bases: 5. The germline CDR1 and CDR2 sequences are LGHNT and FRNRAP. The CDR3 nucleotides are TGTGCTAGTGGTCTCGGGACAGGGACCACAGATACGCAGTATTTT. This codes for CASGLGTGTTDTQYF.

This clonotype has a count of ten or more. The V and J genes are TRBV28 and TRBJ2-6, with D possibly TRBD1 on 6 matching bases. Germline V gene sequence: CDR1 MDHEN, CDR2 SYDVKM. CDR3 length equals 16 residues. Deletions cut 8 bases from V and 3 bases from J, with 17 bases between. The CDR3: CASDNTGLSGANVLTF. The CDR3 DNA reads TGTGCCAGCGATAATACAGGGTTGAGTGGGGCCAACGTCCTGACTTTC.

In its sample, this clonotype was seen many times. This chain uses TRBV18 with TRBJ1-5; no reliable D call. This CDR3 is 14 amino acids long. From germline, CDR1 is KGHSH and CDR2 LQKENI. V was trimmed by 5 bases and J by 0 bases, leaving 8 bases between them. CDR3 in DNA: TGTGCCAGCTCATCGGACCTTAGCAATCAGCCCCAGCATTTT. It yields the protein CASSSDLSNQPQHF.

This clonotype was detected many times. This sequence joins TRBV27 and TRBJ1-5; D gene ambiguous. Germline assignment: CDR1 MNHEY and CDR2 SMNVEV (reference sequence). The CDR3 has 15 residues. Trimming took 0 bases from V and 4 from J, leaving 10 bases between them. CDR3 nucleotides: TGTGCCAGCAGTTTATCGGCCTTGGCAAATCAGCCCCAGCATTTT. It codes for CASSLSALANQPQHF.

This clonotype was observed many times. The V call is TRBV28, the J call TRBJ1-1, with no clear D. The germline V gene encodes CDR1 MDHEN and CDR2 SYDVKM. Trimming took 10 bases from V and 0 from J, leaving 12 bases between them. The CDR3 is made up of 13 amino acids. CDR3 in amino acids: CATLGLLNTEAFF. The CDR3 DNA reads TGTGCCACTCTGGGATTATTGAACACTGAAGCTTTCTTT.

At least ten counts were recorded for this clonotype. V usage is TRBV4-3 and J usage is TRBJ1-2; the match to TRBD1 covers 7 bases. From germline, CDR1 is LGHNA and CDR2 YSLEER. The CDR3 extends over 14 amino acids. The V and J ends lost 0 bases and 9 bases, in that order; junction bases with no gene match: 7. The CDR3 is CASSQDRSRGSYTF. CDR3 sequence (DNA): TGCGCCAGCAGCCAAGATAGGTCCAGGGGGAGCTACACCTTC.

This clonotype was observed many times. The rearrangement links TRBV7-9 to TRBJ1-5; the match to TRBD1 covers 7 bases. J lost 7 bases, V lost 5 bases, and 8 bases had no gene match. The CDR3 sequence is 14 residues long. In germline, CDR1 is SEHNR, CDR2 FQNEAQ (reference sequence). The CDR3 here is CASSPDRVAQPQHF. The CDR3 nucleotides are TGTGCCAGCAGCCCCGACAGGGTCGCACAGCCCCAGCATTTT.

This clonotype appeared many times. CDR3 DNA: TGTGCCAGCAGCAGGGGCTTAATGGGGCCAGGCACTGAAGCTTTCTTT. Its translation: CASSRGLMGPGTEAFF. The V gene is TRBV11-2, the J gene TRBJ1-1, with a tentative D call TRBD1 (5 bases). The germline V and J ends were trimmed by 5 bases and 4 bases, with 20 bases remaining between them. From germline, CDR1 is SGHAT and CDR2 FQNNGV. There are 16 residues in the CDR3.